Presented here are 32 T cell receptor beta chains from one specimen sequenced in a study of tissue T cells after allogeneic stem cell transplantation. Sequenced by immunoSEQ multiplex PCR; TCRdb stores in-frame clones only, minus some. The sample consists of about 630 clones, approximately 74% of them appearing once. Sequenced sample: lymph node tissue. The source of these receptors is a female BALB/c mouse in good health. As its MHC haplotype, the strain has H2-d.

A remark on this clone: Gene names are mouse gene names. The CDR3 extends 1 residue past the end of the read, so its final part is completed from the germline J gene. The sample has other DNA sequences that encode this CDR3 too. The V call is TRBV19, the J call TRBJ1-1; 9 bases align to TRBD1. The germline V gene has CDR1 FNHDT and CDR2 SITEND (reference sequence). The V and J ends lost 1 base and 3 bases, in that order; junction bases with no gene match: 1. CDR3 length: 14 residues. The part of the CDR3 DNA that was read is TGTGCCAGCAGTATATGGACAGGGGACACAGAAGTCTTC. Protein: CASSIWTGDTEVF. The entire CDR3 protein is CASSIWTGDTEVFF.

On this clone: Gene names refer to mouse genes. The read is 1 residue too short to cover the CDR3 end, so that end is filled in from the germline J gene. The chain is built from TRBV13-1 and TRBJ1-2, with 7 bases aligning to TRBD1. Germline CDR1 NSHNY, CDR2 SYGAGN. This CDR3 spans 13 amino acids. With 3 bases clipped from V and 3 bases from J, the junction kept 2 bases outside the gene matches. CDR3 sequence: CASSGDRDSDYTF. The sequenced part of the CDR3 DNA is TGTGCCAGCAGTGGAGACAGGGACTCCGACTACACC.

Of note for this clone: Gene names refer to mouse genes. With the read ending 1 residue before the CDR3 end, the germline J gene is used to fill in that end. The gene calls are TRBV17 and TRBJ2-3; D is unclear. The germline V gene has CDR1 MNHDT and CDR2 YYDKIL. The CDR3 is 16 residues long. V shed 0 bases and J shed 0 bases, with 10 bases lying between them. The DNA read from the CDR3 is TGTGCTAGCAGTAGAGATCGAGGAACTAGTGCAGAAACGCTGTAT. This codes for CASSRDRGTSAETLY. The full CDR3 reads CASSRDRGTSAETLYF. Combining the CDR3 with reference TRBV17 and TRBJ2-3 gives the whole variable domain DTTVKQNPRYKLARVGKPVNLICSQTMNHDTMYWYQKKPNQAPKLLLFYYDKILNREADTFEKFQSSRPNNSFCSLYIGSAGLEYSAMYLCASSRDRGTSAETLYFGSGTRLTVL.

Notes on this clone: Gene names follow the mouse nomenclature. CDR3 in amino acids: CASSQEGQAKNTLYF. Partial CDR3 DNA: TGTGCCAGCAGCCAAGAGGGACAGGCCAAAAACACCTTGTAC. The chain combines TRBV5 with TRBJ2-4; 8 bases match TRBD1. The read ends 1 residue early relative to the CDR3; the germline J gene fills the gap. The CDR3 loop spans 15 amino acids. From germline, CDR1 is LGHNA and CDR2 YNLKQL (reference sequence). V shed 0 bases and J 4 bases; nucleotides not matched to a gene: 3.

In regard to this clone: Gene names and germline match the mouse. CDR3 residues: CASSLRGYAEQFF. The part of the CDR3 DNA that was read is TGTGCCAGCAGTCTCAGGGGGTATGCTGAGCAGTTC. The chain has TRBV24 and TRBJ2-1, with 7 bases fitting TRBD1. The read is 1 residue too short to cover the CDR3 end, so that end is filled in from the germline J gene. Germline CDR1 and CDR2: KGHTA and FRNEEI. Unmatched junction bases numbered 0, after V lost 3 bases and J lost 4 bases. This CDR3 comprises 13 residues.

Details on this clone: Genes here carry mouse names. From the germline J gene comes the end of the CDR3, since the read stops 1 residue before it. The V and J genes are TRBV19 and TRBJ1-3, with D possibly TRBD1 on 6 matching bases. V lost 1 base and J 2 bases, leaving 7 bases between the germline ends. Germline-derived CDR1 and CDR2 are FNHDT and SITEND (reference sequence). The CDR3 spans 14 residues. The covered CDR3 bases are TGTGCCAGCAGTATATACAGGGCTGGAAATACGCTCTAT. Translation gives CASSIYRAGNTLY. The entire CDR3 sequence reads CASSIYRAGNTLYF.

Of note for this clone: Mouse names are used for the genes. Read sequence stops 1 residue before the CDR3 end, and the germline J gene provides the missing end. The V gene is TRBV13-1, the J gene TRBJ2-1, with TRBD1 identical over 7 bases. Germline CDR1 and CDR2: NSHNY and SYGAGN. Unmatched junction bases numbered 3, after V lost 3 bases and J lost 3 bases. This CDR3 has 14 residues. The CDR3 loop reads CASSAGTVYAEQFF. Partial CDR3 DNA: TGTGCCAGCAGTGCCGGGACAGTCTATGCTGAGCAGTTC.

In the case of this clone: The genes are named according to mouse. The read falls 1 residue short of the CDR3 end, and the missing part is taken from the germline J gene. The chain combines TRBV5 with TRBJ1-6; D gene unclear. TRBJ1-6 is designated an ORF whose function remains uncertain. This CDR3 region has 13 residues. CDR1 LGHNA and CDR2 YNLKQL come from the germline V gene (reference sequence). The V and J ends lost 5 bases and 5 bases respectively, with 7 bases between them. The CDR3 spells CASSSQNNSPLYF. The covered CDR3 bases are TGTGCCAGCAGCTCTCAAAATAATTCGCCCCTCTAC.

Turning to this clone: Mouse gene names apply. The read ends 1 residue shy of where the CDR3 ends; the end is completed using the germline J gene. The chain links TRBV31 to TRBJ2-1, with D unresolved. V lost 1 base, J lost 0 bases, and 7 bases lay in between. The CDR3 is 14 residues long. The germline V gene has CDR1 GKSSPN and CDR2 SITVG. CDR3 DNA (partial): TGTGCCTGGAGTCAGGGTTATAACTATGCTGAGCAGTTC. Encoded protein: CAWSQGYNYAEQF. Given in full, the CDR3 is CAWSQGYNYAEQFF.

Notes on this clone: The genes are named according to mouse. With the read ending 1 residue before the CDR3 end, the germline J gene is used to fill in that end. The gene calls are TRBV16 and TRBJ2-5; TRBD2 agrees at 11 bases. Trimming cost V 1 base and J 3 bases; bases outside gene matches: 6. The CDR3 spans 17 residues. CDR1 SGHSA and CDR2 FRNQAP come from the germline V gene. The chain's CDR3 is CASSLVGTGGLQDTQYF. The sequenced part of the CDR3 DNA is TGTGCAAGCAGCTTAGTTGGGACTGGGGGTTTACAAGACACCCAGTAC.

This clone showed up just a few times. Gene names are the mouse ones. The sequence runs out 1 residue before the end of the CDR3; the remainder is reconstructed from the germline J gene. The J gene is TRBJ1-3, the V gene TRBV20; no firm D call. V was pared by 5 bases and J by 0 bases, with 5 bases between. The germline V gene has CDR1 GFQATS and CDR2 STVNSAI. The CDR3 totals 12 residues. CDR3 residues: CGAGYSGNTLYF. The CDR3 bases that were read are TGTGGTGCTGGGTATTCTGGAAATACGCTCTAT.

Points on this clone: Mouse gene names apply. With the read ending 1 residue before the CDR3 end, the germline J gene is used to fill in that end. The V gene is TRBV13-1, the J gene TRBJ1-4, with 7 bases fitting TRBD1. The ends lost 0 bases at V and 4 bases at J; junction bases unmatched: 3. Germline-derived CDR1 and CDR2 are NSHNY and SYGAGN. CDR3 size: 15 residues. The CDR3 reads CASSDGQGDNERLFF. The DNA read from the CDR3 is TGTGCCAGCAGTGATGGGCAGGGGGACAACGAAAGATTATTT.

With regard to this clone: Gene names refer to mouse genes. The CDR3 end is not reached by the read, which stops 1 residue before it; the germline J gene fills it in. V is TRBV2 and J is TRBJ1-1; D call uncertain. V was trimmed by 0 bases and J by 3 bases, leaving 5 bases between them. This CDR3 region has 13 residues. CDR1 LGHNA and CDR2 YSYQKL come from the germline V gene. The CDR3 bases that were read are TGTGCCAGCAGCCAAGAGGGAGACACAGAAGTCTTC. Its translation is CASSQEGDTEVF. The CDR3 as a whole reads CASSQEGDTEVFF.

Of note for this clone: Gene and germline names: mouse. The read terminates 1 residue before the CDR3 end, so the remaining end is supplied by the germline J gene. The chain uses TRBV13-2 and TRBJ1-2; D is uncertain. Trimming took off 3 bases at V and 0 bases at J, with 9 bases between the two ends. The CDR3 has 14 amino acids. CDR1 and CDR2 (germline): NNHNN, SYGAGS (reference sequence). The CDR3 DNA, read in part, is TGTGCCAGCGGTGGACGGGCATCAAACTCCGACTACACC. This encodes CASGGRASNSDYT. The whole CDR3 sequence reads CASGGRASNSDYTF.

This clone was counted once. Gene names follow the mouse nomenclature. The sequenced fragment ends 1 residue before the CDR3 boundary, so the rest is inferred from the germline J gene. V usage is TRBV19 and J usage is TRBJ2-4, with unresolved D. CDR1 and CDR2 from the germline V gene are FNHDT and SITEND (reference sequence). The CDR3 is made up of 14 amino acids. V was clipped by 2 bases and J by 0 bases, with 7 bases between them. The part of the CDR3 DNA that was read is TGTGCCAGCAGTATTTCAGCTAGTCAAAACACCTTGTAC. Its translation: CASSISASQNTLY. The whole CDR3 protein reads CASSISASQNTLYF.

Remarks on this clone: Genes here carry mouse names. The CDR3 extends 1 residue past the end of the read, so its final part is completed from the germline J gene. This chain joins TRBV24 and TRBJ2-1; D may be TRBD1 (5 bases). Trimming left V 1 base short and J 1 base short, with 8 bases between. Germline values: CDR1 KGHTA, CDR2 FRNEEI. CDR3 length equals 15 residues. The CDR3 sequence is CASSLLRQNYAEQFF. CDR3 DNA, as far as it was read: TGTGCCAGCAGTCTGTTGAGACAGAACTATGCTGAGCAGTTC.

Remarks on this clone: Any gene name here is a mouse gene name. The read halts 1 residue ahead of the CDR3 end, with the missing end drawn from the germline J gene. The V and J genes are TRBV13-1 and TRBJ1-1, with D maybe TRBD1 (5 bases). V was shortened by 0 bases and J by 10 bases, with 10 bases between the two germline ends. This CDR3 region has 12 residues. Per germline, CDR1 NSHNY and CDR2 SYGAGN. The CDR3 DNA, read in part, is TGTGCCAGCAGTGATGCCTGGGGCGTAGTCTTC. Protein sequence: CASSDAWGVVF. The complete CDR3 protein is CASSDAWGVVFF.

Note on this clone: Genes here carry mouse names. CDR3 DNA, as far as it was read: TGTGCCAGCAGCCAGGGACTGGGGGGGCGCCGGGACACCGGGCAGCTCTAC. Translating it yields CASSQGLGGRRDTGQLY. The CDR3, in full, reads CASSQGLGGRRDTGQLYF. This sequence joins TRBV2 and TRBJ2-2; TRBD2 agrees at 14 bases. Sequencing ends 1 residue short of the CDR3 end; the germline J gene provides the rest. V dropped 3 bases and J dropped 3; count of bases not matched to a gene: 6. Germline-derived CDR1 and CDR2 are LGHNA and YSYQKL. The CDR3 contains 18 residues.

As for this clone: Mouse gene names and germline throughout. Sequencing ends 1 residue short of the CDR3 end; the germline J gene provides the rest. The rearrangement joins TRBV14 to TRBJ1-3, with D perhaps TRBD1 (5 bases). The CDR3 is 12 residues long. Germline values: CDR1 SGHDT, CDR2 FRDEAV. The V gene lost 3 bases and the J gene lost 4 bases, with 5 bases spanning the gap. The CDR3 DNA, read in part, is TGTGCCAGCAGTTCAGGGGGAAATACGCTCTAT. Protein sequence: CASSSGGNTLY. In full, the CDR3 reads CASSSGGNTLYF.

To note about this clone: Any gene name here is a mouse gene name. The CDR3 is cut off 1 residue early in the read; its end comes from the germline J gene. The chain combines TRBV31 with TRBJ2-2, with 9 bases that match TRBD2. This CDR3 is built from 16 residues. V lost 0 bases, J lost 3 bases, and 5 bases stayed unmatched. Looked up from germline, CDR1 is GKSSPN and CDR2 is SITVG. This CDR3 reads CAWSLVHWGDTGQLYF. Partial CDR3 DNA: TGTGCCTGGAGTCTAGTCCACTGGGGGGACACCGGGCAGCTCTAC.

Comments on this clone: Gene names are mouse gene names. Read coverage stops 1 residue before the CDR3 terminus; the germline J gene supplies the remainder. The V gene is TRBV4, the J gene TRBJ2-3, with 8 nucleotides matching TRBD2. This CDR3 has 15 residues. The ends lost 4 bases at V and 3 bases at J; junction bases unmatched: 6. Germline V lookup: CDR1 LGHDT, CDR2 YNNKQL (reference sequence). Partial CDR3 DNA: TGTGCCAGCAGCTTGGGGGGGGCGAGGGCAGAAACGCTGTAT. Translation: CASSLGGARAETLY. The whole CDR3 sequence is CASSLGGARAETLYF.

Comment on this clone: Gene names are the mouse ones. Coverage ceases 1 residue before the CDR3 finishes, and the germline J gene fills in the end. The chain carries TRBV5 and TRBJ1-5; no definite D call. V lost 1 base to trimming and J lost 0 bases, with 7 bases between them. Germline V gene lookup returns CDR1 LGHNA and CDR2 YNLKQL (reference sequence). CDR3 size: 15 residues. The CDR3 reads CASSQGQYNNQAPLF. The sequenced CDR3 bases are TGTGCCAGCAGCCAAGGACAATATAACAACCAGGCTCCGCTT.

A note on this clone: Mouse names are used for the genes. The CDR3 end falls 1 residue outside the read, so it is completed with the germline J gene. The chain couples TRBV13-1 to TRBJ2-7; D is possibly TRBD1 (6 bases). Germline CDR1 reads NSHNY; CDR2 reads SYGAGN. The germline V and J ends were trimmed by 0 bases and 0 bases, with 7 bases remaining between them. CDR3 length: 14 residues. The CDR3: CASSDAGASYEQYF. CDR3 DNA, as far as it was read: TGTGCCAGCAGTGATGCAGGGGCCTCCTATGAACAGTAC.

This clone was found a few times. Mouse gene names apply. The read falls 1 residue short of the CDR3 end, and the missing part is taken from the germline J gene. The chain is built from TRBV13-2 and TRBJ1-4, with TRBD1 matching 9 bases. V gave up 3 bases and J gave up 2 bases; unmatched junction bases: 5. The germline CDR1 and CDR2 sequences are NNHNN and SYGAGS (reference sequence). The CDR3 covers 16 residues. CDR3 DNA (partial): TGTGCCAGCGGTGGTCCCGGGACAGGGTCCAACGAAAGATTATTT. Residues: CASGGPGTGSNERLF. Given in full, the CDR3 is CASGGPGTGSNERLFF.

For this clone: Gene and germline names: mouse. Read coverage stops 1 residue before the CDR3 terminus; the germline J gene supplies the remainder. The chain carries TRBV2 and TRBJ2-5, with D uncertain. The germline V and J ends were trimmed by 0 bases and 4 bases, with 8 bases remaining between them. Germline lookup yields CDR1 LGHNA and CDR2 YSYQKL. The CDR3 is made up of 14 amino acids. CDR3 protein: CASSQEGFEDTQYF. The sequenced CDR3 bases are TGTGCCAGCAGCCAAGAAGGGTTTGAAGACACCCAGTAC.

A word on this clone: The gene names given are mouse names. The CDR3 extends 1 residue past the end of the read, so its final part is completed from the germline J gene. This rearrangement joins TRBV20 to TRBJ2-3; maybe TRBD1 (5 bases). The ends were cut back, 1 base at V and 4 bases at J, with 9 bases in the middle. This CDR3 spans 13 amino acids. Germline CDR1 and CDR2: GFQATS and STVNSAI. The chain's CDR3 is CGARVPGTETLYF. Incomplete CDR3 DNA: TGTGGTGCTAGGGTTCCAGGGACAGAAACGCTGTAT.

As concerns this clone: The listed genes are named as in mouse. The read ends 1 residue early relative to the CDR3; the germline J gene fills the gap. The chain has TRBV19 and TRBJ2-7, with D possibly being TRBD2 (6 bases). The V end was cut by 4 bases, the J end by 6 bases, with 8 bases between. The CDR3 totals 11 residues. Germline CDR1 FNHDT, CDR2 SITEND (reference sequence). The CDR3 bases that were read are TGTGCCAGCAGTTGGGGGTTTGAACAGTAC. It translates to CASSWGFEQY. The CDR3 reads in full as CASSWGFEQYF.

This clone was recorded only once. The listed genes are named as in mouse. Partial CDR3 DNA: TGCACCTGCAGTGCCTTATCAACAAACACCGGGCAGCTCTAC. Its protein is CTCSALSTNTGQLY. The CDR3 as a whole reads CTCSALSTNTGQLYF. The genes are TRBV1 and TRBJ2-2; D not certain. The read comes to an end 1 residue before the CDR3 does, leaving the germline J gene to fill in the end. The CDR3 spans 15 residues. The germline V gene has CDR1 NSQYPW and CDR2 LRSPGD (reference sequence). Trimming pared 3 bases from V and 0 bases from J, leaving 8 bases between. Together with reference TRBV1 and TRBJ2-2, the CDR3 gives the full variable domain: VTLLEQNPRWRLVPRGQAVNLRCILKNSQYPWMSWYQQDLQKQLQWLFTLRSPGDKEVKSLPGADYLATRVTDTELRLQVANMSQGRTLYCTCSALSTNTGQLYFGEGSKLTVL.

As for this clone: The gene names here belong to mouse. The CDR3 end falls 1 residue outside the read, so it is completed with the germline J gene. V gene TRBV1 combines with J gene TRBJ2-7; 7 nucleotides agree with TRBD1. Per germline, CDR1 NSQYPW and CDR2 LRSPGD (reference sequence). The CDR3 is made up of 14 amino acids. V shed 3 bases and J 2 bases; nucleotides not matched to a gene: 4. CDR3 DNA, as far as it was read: TGCACCTGCAGTGCGGGGACAGAAACCTATGAACAGTAC. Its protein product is CTCSAGTETYEQY. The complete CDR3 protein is CTCSAGTETYEQYF.

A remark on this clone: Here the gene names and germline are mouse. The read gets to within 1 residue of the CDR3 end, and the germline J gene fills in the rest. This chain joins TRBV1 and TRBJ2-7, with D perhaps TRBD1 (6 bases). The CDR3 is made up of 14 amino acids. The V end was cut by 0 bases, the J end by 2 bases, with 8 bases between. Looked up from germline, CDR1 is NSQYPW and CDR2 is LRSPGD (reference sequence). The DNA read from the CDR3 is TGCACCTGCAGTGCAGAAGGGGGTCCCTATGAACAGTAC. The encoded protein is CTCSAEGGPYEQY. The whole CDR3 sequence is CTCSAEGGPYEQYF.

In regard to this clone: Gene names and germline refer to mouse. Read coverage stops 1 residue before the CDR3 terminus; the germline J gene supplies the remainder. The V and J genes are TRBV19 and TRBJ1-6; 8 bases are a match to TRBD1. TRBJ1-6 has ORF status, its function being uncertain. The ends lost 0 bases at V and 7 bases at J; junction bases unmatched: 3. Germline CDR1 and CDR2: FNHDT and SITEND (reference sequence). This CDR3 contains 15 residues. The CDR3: CASSIAQGGNSPLYF. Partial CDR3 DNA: TGTGCCAGCAGTATAGCACAGGGGGGGAATTCGCCCCTCTAC.

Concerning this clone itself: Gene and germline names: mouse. The CDR3 is CASSLQGYNNQAPLF. CDR3 DNA, as far as it was read: TGTGCCAGCAGCCTACAGGGGTATAACAACCAGGCTCCGCTT. The rearrangement uses TRBV2 and TRBJ1-5, with TRBD1 matching over 7 bases. The DNA ends 1 residue before the CDR3 does, and the rest of the CDR3 is filled in from the germline J gene. Germline trimming cut 4 bases from V and 0 bases from J; bases unmatched to any gene: 3. There are 15 residues in the CDR3. Germline V gives CDR1 LGHNA, CDR2 YSYQKL.